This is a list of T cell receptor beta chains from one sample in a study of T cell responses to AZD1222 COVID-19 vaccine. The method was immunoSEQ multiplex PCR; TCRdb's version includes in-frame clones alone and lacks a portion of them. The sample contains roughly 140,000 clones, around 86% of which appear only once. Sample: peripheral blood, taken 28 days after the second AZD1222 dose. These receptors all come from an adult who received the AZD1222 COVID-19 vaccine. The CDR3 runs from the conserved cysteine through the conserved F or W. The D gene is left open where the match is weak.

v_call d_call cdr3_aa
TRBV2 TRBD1 CALTRQGAYNEQFF
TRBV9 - CASSVDEGRETQYF
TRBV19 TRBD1 CASSTGVRAGANVLTF
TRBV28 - CASSSANEQYF
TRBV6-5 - CATRHPPTDTQYF
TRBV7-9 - CASSFGRDTQYF
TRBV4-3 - CASGGTGSEAGELFF
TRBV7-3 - CASSTGPSNEQFF
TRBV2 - CASTSHNSGANVLTF
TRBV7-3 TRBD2 CASSLGSSSGRTYNEQFF
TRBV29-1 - CSVGGGLQPQHF
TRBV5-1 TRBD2 CASSLAVPDTGELFF
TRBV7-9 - CASSLGPVSNSPLHF
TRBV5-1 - CASHGAETQYF
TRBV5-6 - CASSRAKETQYF
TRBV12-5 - CASGLHSTDTQYF
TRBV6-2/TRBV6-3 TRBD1 CASSDLDRGAYNEQFF
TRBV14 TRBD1 CASSHIQGLQETQYF
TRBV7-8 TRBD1 CASSIYMEGGAGYTF
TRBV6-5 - CASSYPGQSYEQYF
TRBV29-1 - CSVEGLFDGGADTQYF
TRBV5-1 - CASSSSGTGNEKLFF
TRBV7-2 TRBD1 CASSLSQGVPSEQYF
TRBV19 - CASTLDSLPYGYTF
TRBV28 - CASSLGGGRPNEKLFF
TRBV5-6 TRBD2 CASSLAGGRNEQYF
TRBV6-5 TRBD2 CASSGRAGYEQYF
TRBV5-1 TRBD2 CASSATSDGNNEQFF
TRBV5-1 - CASSLVPDSADTQYF
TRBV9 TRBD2 CASSVVGSGINEQFF
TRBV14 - CASSRRSGAQETQYF
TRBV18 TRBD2 CASSLLAGVNSEQYF
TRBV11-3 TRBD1 CASSLAPTGSATQYF
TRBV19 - CASSTSPSYEQYF
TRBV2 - CASKDASGRPDTQYF
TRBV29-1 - CSVWTSGAFF
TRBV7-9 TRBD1 CASSLATGLGNQPQHF
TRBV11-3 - CASSLTPSYNEQFF
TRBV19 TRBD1 CASSMGQKANQPQHF
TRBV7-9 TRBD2 CASSIGTSGRKNIQYF
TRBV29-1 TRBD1 CSVGKTGSNTEAFF
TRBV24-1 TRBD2 CATSDPGTSAYNEQFF
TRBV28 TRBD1 CASSFYRDRYSYEQYF
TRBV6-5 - CASSSGSHEQYF
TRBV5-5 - CASSLAEVANTEAFF
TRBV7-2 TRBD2 CASSLELAGLDTQYF
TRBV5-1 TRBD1 CASSLLGQGSYEQYF
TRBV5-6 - CASSFQGGLGYTF